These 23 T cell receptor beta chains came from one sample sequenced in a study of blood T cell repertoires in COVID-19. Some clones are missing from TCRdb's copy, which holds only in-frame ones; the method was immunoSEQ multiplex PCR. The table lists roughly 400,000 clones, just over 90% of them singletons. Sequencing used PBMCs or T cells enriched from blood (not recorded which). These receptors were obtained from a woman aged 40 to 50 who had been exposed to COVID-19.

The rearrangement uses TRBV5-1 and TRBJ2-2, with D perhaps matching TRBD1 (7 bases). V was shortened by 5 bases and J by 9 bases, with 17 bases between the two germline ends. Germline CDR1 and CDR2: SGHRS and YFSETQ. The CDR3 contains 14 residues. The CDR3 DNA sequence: TGCGCCAGCAGGCGGGACAGTAACTCGTGGGAGCTGTTTTTT. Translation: CASRRDSNSWELFF.

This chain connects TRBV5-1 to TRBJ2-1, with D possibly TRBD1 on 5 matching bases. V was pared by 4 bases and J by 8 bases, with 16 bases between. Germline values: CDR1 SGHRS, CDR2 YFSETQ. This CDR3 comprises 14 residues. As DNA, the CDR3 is TGCGCCAGCAGCCAAGAGAGACCCAGGGATGAGCAGTTCTTC. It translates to CASSQERPRDEQFF.

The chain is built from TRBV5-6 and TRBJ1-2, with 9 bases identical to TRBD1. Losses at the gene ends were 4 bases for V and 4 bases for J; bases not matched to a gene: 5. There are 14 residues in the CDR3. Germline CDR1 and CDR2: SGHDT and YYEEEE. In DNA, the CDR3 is TGTGCCAGCAGCCCGGGACAGGGCCTCTATGGCTACACCTTC. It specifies CASSPGQGLYGYTF.

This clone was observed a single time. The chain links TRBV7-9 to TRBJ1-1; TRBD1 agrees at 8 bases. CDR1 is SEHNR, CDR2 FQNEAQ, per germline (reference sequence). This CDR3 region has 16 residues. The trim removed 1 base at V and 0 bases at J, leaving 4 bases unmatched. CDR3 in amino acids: CASSLGDRNMNTEAFF. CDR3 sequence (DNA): TGTGCCAGCAGCTTAGGGGACAGGAATATGAACACTGAAGCTTTCTTT.

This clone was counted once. Here the CDR3 DNA reads TGTGCCAGTACCGATGGGAGCTCCTACAATGAGCAGTTCTTC. This gives the protein CASTDGSSYNEQFF. This sequence joins TRBV19 and TRBJ2-1, with D possibly being TRBD2 (5 bases). CDR1 and CDR2 from the germline V gene are LNHDA and SQIVND (reference sequence). The CDR3 length is 14 residues. The germline V and J ends were trimmed by 7 bases and 0 bases, with 10 bases remaining between them.

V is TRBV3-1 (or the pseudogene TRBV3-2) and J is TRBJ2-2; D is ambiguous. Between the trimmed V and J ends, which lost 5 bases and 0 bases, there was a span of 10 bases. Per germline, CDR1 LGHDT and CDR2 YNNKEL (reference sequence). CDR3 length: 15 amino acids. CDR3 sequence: CASSNGDSNTGELFF. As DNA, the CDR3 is TGTGCCAGCAGCAACGGAGACTCGAACACCGGGGAGCTGTTTTTT.

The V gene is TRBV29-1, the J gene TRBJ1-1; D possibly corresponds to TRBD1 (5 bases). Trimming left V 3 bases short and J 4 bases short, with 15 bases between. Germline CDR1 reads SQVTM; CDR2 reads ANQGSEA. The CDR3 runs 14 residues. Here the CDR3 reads CSVDSVTAGTEAFF. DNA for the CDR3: TGCAGCGTTGACTCTGTGACAGCCGGCACTGAAGCTTTCTTT.

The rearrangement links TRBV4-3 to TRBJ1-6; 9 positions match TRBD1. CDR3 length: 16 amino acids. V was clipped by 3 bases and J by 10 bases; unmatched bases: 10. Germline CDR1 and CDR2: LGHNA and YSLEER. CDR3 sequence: CASSQHWGQGGSPLHF. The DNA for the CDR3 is TGCGCCAGCAGCCAGCATTGGGGACAGGGAGGATCACCCCTCCACTTT.

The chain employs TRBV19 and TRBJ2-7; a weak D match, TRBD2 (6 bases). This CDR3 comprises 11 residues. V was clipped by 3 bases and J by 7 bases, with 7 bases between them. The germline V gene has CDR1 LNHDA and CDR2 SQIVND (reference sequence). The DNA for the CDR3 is TGTGCCAGTAGTATCCGGGGGGAGCAGTACTTC. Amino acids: CASSIRGEQYF.

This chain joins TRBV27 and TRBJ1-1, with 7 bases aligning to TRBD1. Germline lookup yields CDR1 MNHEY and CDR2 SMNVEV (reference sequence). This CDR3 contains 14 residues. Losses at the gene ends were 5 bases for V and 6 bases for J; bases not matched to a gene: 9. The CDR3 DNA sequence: TGTGCCAGCAGTCCGACAGGGCTGGTGGCTGAAGCTTTCTTT. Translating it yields CASSPTGLVAEAFF.

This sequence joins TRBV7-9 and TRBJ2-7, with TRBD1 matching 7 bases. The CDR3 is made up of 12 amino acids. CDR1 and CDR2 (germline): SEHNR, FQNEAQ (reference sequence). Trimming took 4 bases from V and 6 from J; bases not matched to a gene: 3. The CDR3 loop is CASSWGTAEQYF. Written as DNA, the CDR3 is TGTGCCAGCAGCTGGGGGACAGCCGAGCAGTACTTC.

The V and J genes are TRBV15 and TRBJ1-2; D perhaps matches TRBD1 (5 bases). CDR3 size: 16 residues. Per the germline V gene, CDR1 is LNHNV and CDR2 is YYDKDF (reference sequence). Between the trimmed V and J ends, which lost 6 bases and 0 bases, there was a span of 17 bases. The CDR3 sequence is CATSGGNLRANYGYTF. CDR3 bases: TGTGCCACCAGTGGGGGGAACCTCCGAGCTAACTATGGCTACACCTTC.

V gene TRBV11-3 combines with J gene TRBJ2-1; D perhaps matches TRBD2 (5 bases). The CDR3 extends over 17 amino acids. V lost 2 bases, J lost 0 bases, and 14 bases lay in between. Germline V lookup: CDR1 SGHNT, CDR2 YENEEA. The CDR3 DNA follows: TGTGCCAGCAGCTTACGACTATCGGCGGTCTCCTACAATGAGCAGTTCTTC. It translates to CASSLRLSAVSYNEQFF.

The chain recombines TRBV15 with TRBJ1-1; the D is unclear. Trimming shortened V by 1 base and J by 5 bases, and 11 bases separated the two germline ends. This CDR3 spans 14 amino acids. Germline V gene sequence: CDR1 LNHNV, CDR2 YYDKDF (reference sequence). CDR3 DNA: TGTGCCACCAGCAGAGCTCAGGTCGTGACTGAAGCTTTCTTT. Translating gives CATSRAQVVTEAFF.

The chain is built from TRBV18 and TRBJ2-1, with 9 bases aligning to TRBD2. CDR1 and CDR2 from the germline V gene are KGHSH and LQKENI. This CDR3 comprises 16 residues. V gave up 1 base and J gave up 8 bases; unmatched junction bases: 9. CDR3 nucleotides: TGTGCCAGCTCACCACGTTCTGCCGGGACTAGCTATGAGCAGTTCTTC. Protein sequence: CASSPRSAGTSYEQFF.

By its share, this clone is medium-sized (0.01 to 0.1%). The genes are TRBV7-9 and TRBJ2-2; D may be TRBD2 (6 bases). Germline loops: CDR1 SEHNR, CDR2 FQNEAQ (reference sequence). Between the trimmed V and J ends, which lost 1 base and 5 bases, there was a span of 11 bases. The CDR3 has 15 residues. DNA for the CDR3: TGTGCCAGCAGCTTAGAGGGGAGGACAACCGGGGAGCTGTTTTTT. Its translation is CASSLEGRTTGELFF.

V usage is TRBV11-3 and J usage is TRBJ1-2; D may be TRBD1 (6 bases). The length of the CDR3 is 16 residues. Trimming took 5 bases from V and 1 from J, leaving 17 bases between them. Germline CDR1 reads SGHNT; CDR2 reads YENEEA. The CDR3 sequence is CASSPQRTEINYGYTF. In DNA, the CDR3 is TGTGCCAGCAGCCCCCAACGGACAGAGATTAACTATGGCTACACCTTC.

The CDR3 bases are TGTGCCAGCAGCTCCGGACAGGGTGGGAACATTCAGTACTTC. It encodes CASSSGQGGNIQYF. The rearrangement links TRBV9 to TRBJ2-4; 8 nucleotides agree with TRBD1. Germline trimming cut 4 bases from V and 7 bases from J; bases unmatched to any gene: 7. CDR1 and CDR2 (germline): SGDLS, YYNGEE. The CDR3 length is 14 residues. Supplemented by reference TRBV9 and TRBJ2-4, the full variable domain reads DSGVTQTPKHLITATGQRVTLRCSPRSGDLSVYWYQQSLDQGLQFLIQYYNGEERAKGNILERFSAQQFPDLHSELNLSSLELGDSALYFCASSSGQGGNIQYFGAGTRLSVL.

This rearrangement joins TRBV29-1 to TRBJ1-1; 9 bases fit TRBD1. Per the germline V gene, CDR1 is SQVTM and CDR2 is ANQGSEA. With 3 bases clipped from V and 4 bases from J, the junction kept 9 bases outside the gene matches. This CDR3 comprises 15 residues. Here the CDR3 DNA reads TGCAGCGTTGACTCCCCGGGACAGGGAGGCACTGAAGCTTTCTTT. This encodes CSVDSPGQGGTEAFF.

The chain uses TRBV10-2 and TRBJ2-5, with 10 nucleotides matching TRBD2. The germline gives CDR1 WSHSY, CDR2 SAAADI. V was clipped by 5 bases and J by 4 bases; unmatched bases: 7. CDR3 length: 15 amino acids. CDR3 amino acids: CASSTSGTQRETQYF. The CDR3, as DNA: TGCGCCAGCAGTACTAGCGGGACCCAGAGAGAGACCCAGTACTTC.

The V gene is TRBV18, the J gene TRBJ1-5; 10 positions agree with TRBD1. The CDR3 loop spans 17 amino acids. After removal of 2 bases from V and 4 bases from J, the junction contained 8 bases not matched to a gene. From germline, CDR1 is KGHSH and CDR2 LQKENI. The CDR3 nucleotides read TGTGCCAGCTCACCAAGGCCGGGACAGGGGAAAAATCAGCCCCAGCATTTT. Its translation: CASSPRPGQGKNQPQHF. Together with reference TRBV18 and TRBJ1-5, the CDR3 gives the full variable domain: NAGVMQNPRHLVRRRGQEARLRCSPMKGHSHVYWYRQLPEEGLKFMVYLQKENIIDESGMPKERFSAEFPKEGPSILRIQQVVRGDSAAYFCASSPRPGQGKNQPQHFGDGTRLSIL.

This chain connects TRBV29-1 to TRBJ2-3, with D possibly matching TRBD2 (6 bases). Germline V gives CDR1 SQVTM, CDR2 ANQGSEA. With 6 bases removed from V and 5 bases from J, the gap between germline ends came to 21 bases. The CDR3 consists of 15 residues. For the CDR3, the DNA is TGCAGCGTCACGACCCGGGAGCAGTTTGTAGATACGCAGTATTTT. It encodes CSVTTREQFVDTQYF.

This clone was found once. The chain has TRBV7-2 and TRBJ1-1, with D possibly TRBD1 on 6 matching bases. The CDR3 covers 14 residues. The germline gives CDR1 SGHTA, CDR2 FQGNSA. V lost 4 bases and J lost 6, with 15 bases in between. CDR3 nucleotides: TGTGCCAGCAGCTCAATACCAGGGGTCGCTGAAGCTTTCTTT. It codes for CASSSIPGVAEAFF.